This paragraph covers one T cell receptor beta chain sequence. Its antigen is still unknown. The data derive from a study of blood T cells in healthy people across ages. Study information: Per two T cells, about one barcoded beta molecule was captured through template switching.

Points from the study as a whole: Higher diversity, along with more naive CD4+ cells, distinguished long-lived donors from aged donors. Diversity estimates from one million T cells were considered underestimates.

Together with a sample-barcoded 5' primer, a J-beta primer mix was included in a second PCR lasting 7 to 11 cycles. From the 5' RACE reads, TCRdb called clonotypes with MiXCR, one entry per CDR3 protein. The profile shows approximately 800,000 distinct CDR3 sequences, 56% of them singletons. Trimming took off 4 bases at V and 3 bases at J, with 16 bases between the two ends. CDR3 size: 14 residues. Germline V CDR1 and CDR2: SQVTM, ANQGSEA. The chain recombines TRBV29-1 with TRBJ2-7; D ambiguous. This clonotype was obtained from a man in his forties in good health. Sequencing was done on a sample of blood. The CDR3 here is CSVGQAPGLYEQYF. CDR3 DNA: TGCAGCGTTGGTCAAGCGCCAGGCCTCTACGAGCAGTACTTC.